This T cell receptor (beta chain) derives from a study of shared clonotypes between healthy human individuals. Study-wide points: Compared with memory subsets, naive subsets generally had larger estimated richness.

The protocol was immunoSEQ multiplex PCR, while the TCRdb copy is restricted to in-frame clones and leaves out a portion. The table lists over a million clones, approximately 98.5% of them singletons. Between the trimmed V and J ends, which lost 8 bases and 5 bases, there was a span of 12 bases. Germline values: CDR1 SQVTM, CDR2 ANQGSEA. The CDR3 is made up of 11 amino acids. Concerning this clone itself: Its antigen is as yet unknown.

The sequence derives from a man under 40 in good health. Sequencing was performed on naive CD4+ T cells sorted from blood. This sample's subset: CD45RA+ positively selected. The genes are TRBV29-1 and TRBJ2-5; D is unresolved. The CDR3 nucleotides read TGCAGCCCTCGGGTAGGGGAGACCCAGTACTTC. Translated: CSPRVGETQYF.